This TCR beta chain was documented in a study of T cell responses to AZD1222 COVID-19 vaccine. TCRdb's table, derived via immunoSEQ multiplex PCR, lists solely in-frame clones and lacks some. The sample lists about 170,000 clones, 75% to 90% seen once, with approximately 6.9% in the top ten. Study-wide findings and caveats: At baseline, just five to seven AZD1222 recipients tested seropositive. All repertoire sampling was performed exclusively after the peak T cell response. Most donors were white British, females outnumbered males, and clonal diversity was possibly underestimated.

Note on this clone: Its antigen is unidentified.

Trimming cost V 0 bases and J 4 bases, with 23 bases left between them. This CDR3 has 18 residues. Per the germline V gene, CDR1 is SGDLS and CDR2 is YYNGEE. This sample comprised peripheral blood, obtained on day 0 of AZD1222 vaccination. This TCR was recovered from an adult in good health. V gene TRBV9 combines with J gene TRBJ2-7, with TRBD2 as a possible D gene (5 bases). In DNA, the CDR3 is TGTGCCAGCAGCGTAGGGGCTAGCAGCGCGTTTGCCCGTTACGAGCAGTACTTC. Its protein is CASSVGASSAFARYEQYF.